This TCR beta chain stems from a study of blood T cell repertoires in COVID-19 (dated by TCRdb to 2019 to 2021). With respect to the entire study: Samples covering the acute and convalescent phases of COVID-19 were provided by collaborators in the United States, Italy and Spain. The repertoires were released in a freely available public database meant as a resource for research on the immune response to SARS-CoV-2. The prospective study material was composed of cDNA or gDNA derived from T cells, B-cell-depleted T cells, or PBMCs. Samples were obtained from the ongoing ImmuneRACE study (first 160 participants) and from about 1,300 subjects provided by 6 global collaborators. The dataset comprised deeply sampled blood TCRbeta repertoires from subjects exposed to, actively infected with, or recovered from COVID-19. Where HLA class I and class II types were available, the types were taken from metadata supplied by the sample provider, not from assay-based typing. A de-identified subject ID, COVID-19 status, age in years and sex were almost always included in the sample metadata. Overall study outcomes, separate from this receptor: The amount of clinical and demographic metadata varied by source and participant and was provided uncurated.

Worth noting for this clone: The target of this receptor is not known. Nothing much larger sits one base from this clone, and base qualities are not available.

TCRbeta CDR3 regions were amplified from genomic DNA using the immunoSEQ Assay, a bias-controlled multiplex PCR. As for how the authors treated the data: Nucleated cell counts per sample were estimated from amplification of reference gene primers within the assay. Sequence reads were collapsed and filtered to measure the absolute abundance of every unique TCRbeta CDR3 rearrangement. Productive Simpson clonality was computed per sample as the square root of Simpson's diversity index over productive rearrangements. Here the immuneACCESS table is served through TCRdb, limited to in-frame sequences with V and J called. Missing clones are a known gap in these copies; in checked studies unresolved V genes cover under half, and the rest lacks a known reason. D and trimming were read from the DNA, whereas the V and J calls and clone size are those reported in that table. The sample table records approximately 330,000 clones; about 86% of these occur just once. The biggest ten clones account for 4% to 5% of the sample.

Reading the germline V gene gives CDR1 SGHVT and CDR2 SQSDAQ. The cysteine opens and the phenylalanine closes a CDR3 of 21 amino acids. Only the CDR3 region is kept as DNA, spanning 63 bases read in frame from base 1. Compared with germline, V lacks 4 bases and J lacks 0 bases; bases without a gene match: 17. Participants in the prospective study were aged roughly 18 to 100 years, lived in some 24 United States geographic areas, and enrolled through a virtual design. To assign participants to cohorts, the prospective study relied on clinical history that participants themselves reported in a screening survey and a study questionnaire. In the prospective study, whole blood, serum and a nasopharyngeal or oropharyngeal swab were collected from each participant by mobile phlebotomists. Prospective study participants could optionally give additional blood draws and questionnaires over an approximately two-month period. Before DNA extraction, blood samples from the prospective study were shipped at room temperature or frozen.

Sample: PBMCs or T cells enriched from blood (not recorded which). The sequence is built from TRBV7-4 and TRBJ2-1; TRBD2 agrees with 11 junctional bases. The receptor was derived from a woman aged 40 to 49 with acute COVID-19. The sequenced DNA is TGTGCCAGCAGCTGCTTTAAACTAGCGGGGGAACGTTACCGCTCCTACAATGAGCAGTTCTTC. The encoded protein is CASSCFKLAGERYRSYNEQFF.